Detailed here is one T cell receptor (beta chain). Its antigen remains unidentified. Within one base of it there is no much larger clone, and no base qualities were kept. The TCR beta CDR3 regions were amplified from the RNA transcripts. A first-round RT-PCR of the TCR CDR3 used the HTBI primer set with the Qiagen OneStep RT-PCR kit. The libraries were constructed in a second round of multiplex PCR and then size-selected and purified. Libraries were sequenced paired-end with 100 bp reads on an Illumina HiSeq2000. Per the authors' processing: Raw data were processed with SOAPnuke, discarding reads with adapters, uncalled bases, mean Phred below 15, or no exact constant-primer or identifier match. COPE v1.2.5 was used to merge high-quality paired reads, and clonotypes were defined as unique nucleotide sequences. Clonotypes were aligned to IMGT TRBV, TRBD and TRBJ reference segments using MiTCR v1.1. The analysis included only V-J combinations with a frequency above 0.0001, which together covered approximately 99% of the repertoires. The TCS score was defined as F50 (clonal expansion) divided by E x V (chaos), with BLOSUM62-based TCRdist calculated between CDR3 peptides within each V-J. Welch's t-statistics and random forest reduced around 520 V-J features to 10 to 15, which were used in a naive Bayes classifier (R e1071). The Morisita-Horn index was used to measure how similar the thyroid and blood repertoires were. The public reads were run again by TCRdb, first through fastp at Q25 and then through MiXCR, and only productive beta chains were kept. Rows are combined by CDR3 protein, so each entry shows the most common genes and DNA. These V and J calls are TCRdb output, not the study's own analysis. This sample has 450,000 to 700,000 distinct CDR3 sequences in its table, and approximately 44% of those were observed once. Approximately 8.4% of the sample belongs to the ten largest clones.

Stable Graves' hyperthyroidism was defined as the absence of progression to ophthalmopathy over 18 months of follow-up. Hyperthyroidism patients were newly diagnosed, with disease duration under 2 months, and aged 18 to 65 years. Any patient with an uncontrolled infection, another autoimmune disease, pregnancy or lactation was excluded. Diagnoses were based on clinical symptoms, serum thyroxine and TRAb, thyroid ultrasound and orbital computed tomography. Total RNA was extracted with Trizol reagent, and quality was checked on an Agilent 2100 Bioanalyzer. The source of the sample is a study of T cells in Graves' hyperthyroidism and ophthalmopathy (dated by TCRdb to the late 2010s). About the full investigation: To identify distinguishing TCR V-J signatures, a discovery cohort of some 100 patients was used, comprising 40 to 45 with Graves' ophthalmopathy and around 60 with stable Graves' hyperthyroidism. According to the paper, TCR Vbeta CDR3 sequencing was carried out on some 130 peripheral blood samples, which came from some 41 ophthalmopathy, approximately 72 hyperthyroidism and about 17 progressor patients. The study also compared thyroid tissue and blood T-cell repertoires from five or six Graves' hyperthyroidism patients. Prospective prediction of ophthalmopathy was tested in an independent validation cohort consisting of under 20 hyperthyroidism patients and 17 patients who later progressed to ophthalmopathy. The 100 or so discovery patients were randomly divided into training and test sets at a 7:3 ratio. Once sampling was done, hyperthyroidism patients were given methimazole at a starting dose of 30 mg daily, whereas ophthalmopathy patients were given high-dose intravenous methylprednisolone. Study-wide findings and limitations: Blood samples also contained most of the expanded thyroid clonotypes (frequency above 0.001), which suggests that blood repertoires may reflect thyroid immune responses. In validation, the model predicted progression to ophthalmopathy a median of roughly 6.5 months before onset, with approximately 70% sensitivity and 72.22% specificity. A model built on a 13 V-J signature distinguished ophthalmopathy from stable hyperthyroidism, reaching over 85% sensitivity and around 81% specificity in cross-validation and 80%/75% in testing. Sample size was not statistically predetermined, and investigators were not blinded to group allocation.

V was cut back by 6 bases and J by 0 bases, leaving a gap of 6 bases between them. From cysteine to phenylalanine, the CDR3 is 13 amino acids long. This entry keeps only the CDR3 DNA: 39 bases, framed from base 1. The CDR1 and CDR2 encoded by the germline V gene are SGHTA and FQGTGA. The sample comprised peripheral blood or thyroid tissue (not recorded which). The source is a young woman with Graves' hyperthyroidism. This sequence uses TRBV7-3 and TRBJ1-5, with the D gene not confidently named. The CDR3 corresponds to CASRRTSNQPQHF. The base sequence is TGTGCCAGCAGGCGTACTAGCAATCAGCCCCAGCATTTT.